The clone carrying this T cell receptor beta chain was counted between two and nine times. This entry belongs to a study of control samples from healthy donors and cancer patients. Method: immunoSEQ multiplex PCR; TCRdb's copy keeps in-frame clones and lacks some. The sample gives tens of thousands of clones, about 93% of which show up once; 4.8% is in the top ten. This CDR3 is 17 amino acids long. Trimming stripped 4 bases from V and 2 bases from J, with 20 bases between. From germline, CDR1 is LGHNA and CDR2 YNFKEQ. The sample comprised blood. J is TRBJ2-5 and V is TRBV4-2, with D unresolved. The receptor's source is a woman between 18 and 29 years old in good health. CDR3 coding DNA: TGTGCCAGCAGCCCCCCCGGGCAAGTTTCGAGACAAGAGACCCAGTACTTC. Its translation is CASSPPGQVSRQETQYF.